This T cell receptor (beta chain) was retrieved from a study of identical twins. cDNA carried unique molecular identifiers, and a universal primer site was added by template switching. TCRdb re-called the 5' RACE reads through MiXCR, storing one row per CDR3 protein. The sample carries approximately 700,000 distinct CDR3 sequences, around 6% recorded once. Trimming pared 3 bases from V and 1 base from J, leaving 10 bases between. Germline V lookup: CDR1 DFQATT, CDR2 SNEGSKA (reference sequence). This CDR3 region has 14 residues. This clonotype has ten or more counts. The sequenced sample consisted of naive T cells sorted from blood. The receptor was isolated from a man younger than 35 in good health. The chain recombines TRBV20-1 with TRBJ1-5; D is undetermined. CDR3 DNA sequence: TGCAGTGCTAGTCTTGTGGACAGCAATCAGCCCCAGCATTTT. It translates to CSASLVDSNQPQHF.